Below, 6 T cell receptor beta chains from the same sample are listed, as sequenced in a study of cytomegalovirus exposure and HLA in healthy donors. PCR primers comprised 60 Vbeta and 13 Jbeta primers. Libraries were prepared by immunoSEQ multiplex PCR; TCRdb keeps only in-frame clonotypes and omits some of them. The data hold about 140,000 clones, with about two thirds observed a single time. The specimen was PBMCs. The receptors shown here come from a man aged 40-55 years in good health and CMV-seronegative.

The rearrangement joins TRBV6-5 to TRBJ1-4; tentative D call: TRBD1 (6 bases). Germline CDR1 reads MNHEY; CDR2 reads SVGAGI. CDR3 length: 14 amino acids. V was cut by 5 bases and J by 13 bases, with 20 bases left in between. In DNA, the CDR3 is TGTGCCAGCAGTCACAGGGTGGGAACCATTACACTGTTTTTT. Translating it yields CASSHRVGTITLFF.

This clone was counted between two and nine times. The chain employs TRBV2 and TRBJ2-3; maybe TRBD2 (7 bases). This CDR3 comprises 14 residues. The germline CDR1 and CDR2 sequences are SNHLY and FYNNEI. The V gene lost 6 bases and the J gene lost 4 bases, with 14 bases spanning the gap. This CDR3 is CASRDGGAPDTQYF. The CDR3 nucleotides are TGTGCCAGCAGAGATGGGGGGGCCCCAGATACGCAGTATTTT.

V is TRBV19 and J is TRBJ1-3; TRBD1 might be the D (5 bases). The V and J ends lost 4 bases and 2 bases respectively, with 6 bases between them. This CDR3 is 13 amino acids long. Germline assignment: CDR1 LNHDA and CDR2 SQIVND (reference sequence). The CDR3 nucleotides are TGTGCCAGTAGTACGACAGCTGGAAACACCATATATTTT. Translated, it gives CASSTTAGNTIYF.

In regard to this clone: The junction does not match germline at one end; this may be a read error. CDR3 in amino acids: CSLTSRRWNAEAFF. The CDR3 region has the DNA TGCAGCCTGACTTCACGCAGATGGAACGCTGAAGCTTTCTTT. The chain has TRBV29-1 and TRBJ1-1; D ambiguous. The CDR3 has 14 residues. Germline V lookup: CDR1 SQVTM, CDR2 ANQGSEA. Based on the CDR3 plus reference TRBV29-1 and TRBJ1-1, the full variable domain is SAVISQKPSRDICQRGTSLTIQCQVDSQVTMMFWYRQQPGQSLTLIATANQGSEATYESGFVIDKFPISRPNLTFSTLTVSNMSPEDSSIYLCSLTSRRWNAEAFFGQGTRLTVV.

The chain is built from TRBV19 and TRBJ2-3; 8 positions match TRBD2. J gave up 6 bases and V 0 bases, and 8 bases lay outside the gene matches. This CDR3 comprises 16 residues. Germline V CDR1 and CDR2: LNHDA, SQIVND (reference sequence). The CDR3 region is CASSIELAVSYDTQYF. The CDR3 bases are TGTGCCAGTAGTATAGAACTAGCGGTGTCATACGATACGCAGTATTTT. The variable domain in full, with the rest retrieved from reference TRBV19 and TRBJ2-3, is DGGITQSPKYLFRKEGQNVTLSCEQNLNHDAMYWYRQDPGQGLRLIYYSQIVNDFQKGDIAEGYSVSREKKESFPLTVTSAQKNPTAFYLCASSIELAVSYDTQYFGPGTRLTVL.

The gene calls are TRBV5-1 and TRBJ1-4, with a possible D match to TRBD1 (6 bases). The germline gives CDR1 SGHRS, CDR2 YFSETQ. V lost 0 bases and J 12 bases, leaving 12 bases between the germline ends. This CDR3 has 13 amino acids. The CDR3 DNA sequence: TGCGCCAGCAGCTTGGCTGTGTCAGGGGAACTGTTTTTT. It yields the protein CASSLAVSGELFF.